These 30 T cell receptor beta chains were sequenced from one sample in a study of cytomegalovirus exposure and HLA in healthy donors. In the PCR, 60 Vbeta and 13 Jbeta primers were used. Some clones are missing from TCRdb's copy, which holds only in-frame ones; the method was immunoSEQ multiplex PCR. Of 100,000 to 120,000 clones in the sample, over 65% were seen once. Sequencing was performed on PBMCs. Every receptor here comes from a young woman in good health and CMV-seronegative.

The gene calls are TRBV4-2 and TRBJ2-1; TRBD2 agrees at 8 bases. V shed 4 bases and J 8 bases; nucleotides not matched to a gene: 10. CDR3 size: 15 residues. Germline values: CDR1 LGHNA, CDR2 YNFKEQ. The CDR3 DNA follows: TGTGCCAGCAGCCTCAATCGGGAGGGCCGTGATGAGCAGTTCTTC. Translated, it gives CASSLNREGRDEQFF.

The gene calls are TRBV7-9 and TRBJ1-5; 7 positions match TRBD1. V shed 5 bases and J 6 bases; nucleotides not matched to a gene: 10. Germline values: CDR1 SEHNR, CDR2 FQNEAQ (reference sequence). The CDR3 loop spans 15 amino acids. The CDR3 sequence: CASSPTGQAIQPQHF. Written as DNA, the CDR3 is TGTGCCAGCAGCCCTACCGGACAGGCCATTCAGCCCCAGCATTTT.

The gene calls are TRBV7-2 and TRBJ2-1, with 8 nucleotides matching TRBD2. Germline V gene data show CDR1 as SGHTA and CDR2 as FQGNSA. V shed 5 bases and J 5 bases; nucleotides not matched to a gene: 11. This CDR3 region has 16 residues. CDR3 residues: CASSKFSGISNNEQFF. Here the CDR3 DNA reads TGTGCCAGCAGCAAATTTAGCGGGATTTCTAACAATGAGCAGTTCTTC.

The rearrangement links TRBV4-3 to TRBJ2-1; 8 bases agree with TRBD2. The trim removed 1 base at V and 5 bases at J, leaving 13 bases unmatched. CDR1 and CDR2 (germline): LGHNA, YSLEER. The CDR3 has 18 amino acids. The CDR3 nucleotides are TGCGCCAGCAGCCAAGGTGTATACGGGGGGGCCCCTAACAATGAGCAGTTCTTC. Translating gives CASSQGVYGGAPNNEQFF.

The chain is built from TRBV2 and TRBJ1-5, with D possibly TRBD1 on 6 matching bases. The germline V gene has CDR1 SNHLY and CDR2 FYNNEI. This CDR3 spans 14 amino acids. The germline V and J ends were trimmed by 6 bases and 0 bases, with 9 bases remaining between them. The CDR3 DNA is TGTGCCAGCAGACAGGACAGTAGCAATCAGCCCCAGCATTTT. This codes for CASRQDSSNQPQHF.

This chain uses TRBV7-8 with TRBJ2-7; the match to TRBD2 covers 11 bases. CDR1 is SGHVS, CDR2 FQNEAQ, per germline. The CDR3 sequence is 15 residues long. J was trimmed by 0 bases and V by 4 bases; bases with no gene match: 2. This chain's CDR3 is CASSWGTSGSYEQYF. DNA of the CDR3: TGTGCCAGCAGCTGGGGGACTAGCGGCTCCTACGAGCAGTACTTC. The complete variable domain, with remaining parts taken from reference TRBV7-8 and TRBJ2-7, reads GAGVSQSPRYKVAKRGQDVALRCDPISGHVSLFWYQQALGQGPEFLTYFQNEAQLDKSGLPSDRFFAERPEGSVSTLKIQRTQQEDSAVYLCASSWGTSGSYEQYFGPGTRLTVT.

A single count supports this clone. V usage is TRBV5-4 and J usage is TRBJ2-1; 7 nucleotides agree with TRBD1. Germline V lookup: CDR1 SGHNT, CDR2 YYREEE (reference sequence). The CDR3 totals 15 residues. Trimming took 4 bases from V and 4 from J; bases not matched to a gene: 8. CDR3 sequence reads: CASSAPGQTYNEQFF. CDR3 DNA sequence: TGTGCCAGCAGCGCTCCGGGACAGACTTACAATGAGCAGTTCTTC. Variable domain in full (rest from reference TRBV5-4 and TRBJ2-1): ETGVTQSPTHLIKTRGQQVTLRCSSQSGHNTVSWYQQALGQGPQFIFQYYREEENGRGNFPPRFSGLQFPNYSSELNVNALELDDSALYLCASSAPGQTYNEQFFGPGTRLTVL.

This chain connects TRBV6-1 to TRBJ2-3; maybe TRBD1 (6 bases). CDR1 is MNHNS, CDR2 SASEGT, per germline. With 6 bases removed from V and 5 bases from J, the gap between germline ends came to 12 bases. The CDR3 is 13 amino acids. CDR3 loop: CASRGGQRDTQYF. For the CDR3, the DNA is TGTGCCAGCAGAGGGGGTCAAAGAGATACGCAGTATTTT.

The chain combines TRBV7-9 with TRBJ1-1, with 9 bases that match TRBD1. This CDR3 region has 15 residues. The ends lost 5 bases at V and 3 bases at J; junction bases unmatched: 7. Germline V gives CDR1 SEHNR, CDR2 FQNEAQ (reference sequence). The CDR3 loop is CASSPTGGSHTEAFF. Here the CDR3 DNA reads TGTGCCAGCAGCCCGACAGGGGGTTCGCACACTGAAGCTTTCTTT.

The rearrangement links TRBV18 to TRBJ1-1, with TRBD1 identical over 7 bases. The CDR3 is 17 residues long. CDR1 KGHSH and CDR2 LQKENI come from the germline V gene. Unmatched junction bases numbered 9, after V lost 0 bases and J lost 2 bases. The CDR3 is CASSPPLGTVKNTEAFF. The CDR3 nucleotides read TGTGCCAGCTCACCACCGTTAGGGACAGTGAAAAACACTGAAGCTTTCTTT.

V gene TRBV9 combines with J gene TRBJ1-1; the match to TRBD1 covers 7 bases. The CDR3 loop spans 14 amino acids. Germline CDR1 reads SGDLS; CDR2 reads YYNGEE. The V gene end was trimmed by 3 bases and the J gene end by 2 bases; junction bases not matched to a gene: 4. CDR3 DNA: TGTGCCAGCAGCGCCCGGGACAGTAACACTGAAGCTTTCTTT. It yields the protein CASSARDSNTEAFF.

V is TRBV15 and J is TRBJ2-1; 9 positions agree with TRBD2. CDR1 and CDR2 from the germline V gene are LNHNV and YYDKDF (reference sequence). The CDR3 covers 15 residues. V lost 7 bases and J lost 3; bases outside the gene matches: 7. The CDR3 sequence is CATKGSGSLYNEQFF. The CDR3 DNA sequence: TGTGCCACCAAAGGTAGCGGGAGTCTCTACAATGAGCAGTTCTTC.

The chain uses TRBV5-4 and TRBJ1-2; TRBD1 matches 7 bases. V was clipped by 4 bases and J by 8 bases; unmatched bases: 8. Germline V lookup: CDR1 SGHNT, CDR2 YYREEE (reference sequence). The CDR3 sequence is 13 residues long. The CDR3 loop reads CASSKTGTRGYTF. The CDR3 DNA follows: TGTGCCAGCAGCAAGACAGGGACCAGAGGCTACACCTTC. The full variable domain, rest sourced from reference TRBV5-4 and TRBJ1-2, is ETGVTQSPTHLIKTRGQQVTLRCSSQSGHNTVSWYQQALGQGPQFIFQYYREEENGRGNFPPRFSGLQFPNYSSELNVNALELDDSALYLCASSKTGTRGYTFGSGTRLTVV.

V gene TRBV6-1 combines with J gene TRBJ2-5, with D possibly being TRBD2 (6 bases). V dropped 3 bases and J dropped 3 bases, with 14 bases sitting between them. CDR3 length equals 15 residues. Germline V gene sequence: CDR1 MNHNS, CDR2 SASEGT. This chain's CDR3 is CASSDDGTGKETQYF. The CDR3 bases are TGTGCCAGCAGTGACGACGGGACTGGGAAAGAGACCCAGTACTTC.

In nucleotides, the CDR3 is TGTGCCAGCAGCTTAGAGAGCACAGGGGCAGATACGCAGTATTTT. It specifies CASSLESTGADTQYF. The chain carries TRBV7-2 and TRBJ2-3, with 7 bases fitting TRBD1. In germline, CDR1 is SGHTA, CDR2 FQGNSA. The CDR3 extends over 15 amino acids. Trimming took 1 base from V and 4 from J; bases not matched to a gene: 5.

The rearrangement links TRBV28 to TRBJ1-2; 10 positions match TRBD1. This CDR3 contains 16 residues. CDR1 and CDR2 from the germline V gene are MDHEN and SYDVKM. The J segment lost 4 bases and the V segment lost 4 bases, leaving 9 bases of the junction unmatched. In DNA, the CDR3 is TGTGCCAGCAGTTCGGGACAGGGGCCTGGTGGCTATGGCTACACCTTC. Amino acids: CASSSGQGPGGYGYTF.

V and J are TRBV11-2 and TRBJ2-5; 7 bases line up with TRBD1. Germline V CDR1 and CDR2: SGHAT, FQNNGV. The length of the CDR3 is 14 residues. V shed 2 bases and J 5 bases; nucleotides not matched to a gene: 5. CDR3 sequence reads: CASSLNTRGETQYF. In DNA, the CDR3 is TGTGCCAGCAGCTTAAATACCAGGGGGGAGACCCAGTACTTC.

The chain recombines TRBV4-2 with TRBJ2-1, with D hard to call. The CDR3 spans 14 residues. Germline-derived CDR1 and CDR2 are LGHNA and YNFKEQ. V lost 6 bases and J lost 5, with 14 bases in between. The CDR3 reads CASRRHPLNNEQFF. The CDR3 region has the DNA TGTGCCAGCAGGCGTCACCCTTTAAACAATGAGCAGTTCTTC.

This clone was recorded once. V usage is TRBV4-2 and J usage is TRBJ1-2, with D perhaps matching TRBD1 (6 bases). V lost 1 base and J 8 bases, leaving 14 bases between the germline ends. CDR1 LGHNA and CDR2 YNFKEQ come from the germline V gene. There are 14 residues in the CDR3. This CDR3 reads CASSQADSRPGYTF. CDR3 nucleotide sequence: TGTGCCAGCAGCCAAGCGGACAGCCGGCCCGGCTACACCTTC.

The gene calls are TRBV25-1 and TRBJ2-7, with D maybe TRBD1 (5 bases). Germline CDR1 MGHDK, CDR2 SYGVNS. Trimming took off 3 bases at V and 1 base at J, with 16 bases between the two ends. This CDR3 has 16 residues. Written as DNA, the CDR3 is TGTGCCAGCAGTGACAATCGGCAGGGAAAGTCCTACGAGCAGTACTTC. It yields the protein CASSDNRQGKSYEQYF.

This clone has more than one count but fewer than ten. The CDR3 DNA follows: TGTGCCAGCAGCTTGGTAGGAGGCAGGGGGCGCGATGGCTACACCTTC. This encodes CASSLVGGRGRDGYTF. The gene calls are TRBV5-4 and TRBJ1-2, with TRBD1 matching 8 bases. CDR3 length equals 16 residues. Trimming removed 0 bases from V and 6 bases from J; junction bases left unmatched: 10. CDR1 is SGHNT and CDR2 is YYREEE in the germline V gene (reference sequence). Variable domain in full (rest from reference TRBV5-4 and TRBJ1-2): ETGVTQSPTHLIKTRGQQVTLRCSSQSGHNTVSWYQQALGQGPQFIFQYYREEENGRGNFPPRFSGLQFPNYSSELNVNALELDDSALYLCASSLVGGRGRDGYTFGSGTRLTVV.

This chain uses TRBV28 with TRBJ1-4, with a weak D call TRBD1 (6 bases). This CDR3 comprises 14 residues. CDR1 and CDR2 (germline): MDHEN, SYDVKM. Trimming left V 5 bases short and J 8 bases short, with 15 bases between. The chain's CDR3 is CASSGTGFGEKLFF. The CDR3 DNA follows: TGTGCCAGCAGTGGTACAGGGTTTGGCGAAAAACTGTTTTTT.

This clone occurred a few times. This chain uses TRBV6-5 with TRBJ1-1; TRBD1 matches 7 bases. CDR1 MNHEY and CDR2 SVGAGI come from the germline V gene. The V gene end was trimmed by 7 bases and the J gene end by 3 bases; junction bases not matched to a gene: 8. CDR3 length equals 14 residues. This chain's CDR3 is CASNNRQGYTEAFF. The CDR3 nucleotides are TGTGCCAGCAACAATAGACAGGGCTACACTGAAGCTTTCTTT.

This clone has only a few counts. The junction departs from germline at one end; a sequencing error may be responsible. The chain employs TRBV4-3 and TRBJ1-2; D not certain. CDR1 LGHNA and CDR2 YSLEER come from the germline V gene. The CDR3 covers 17 residues. CDR3: CASSQEGVEDYFHGYTF. The CDR3, as DNA: TGCGCCAGCAGTCAAGAAGGTGTTGAGGATTATTTTCATGGCTACACCTTC.

This rearrangement joins TRBV7-6 to TRBJ1-4; D not certain. The CDR3 has 15 residues. The germline CDR1 and CDR2 sequences are SGHVS and FNYEAQ. V was pared by 6 bases and J by 8 bases, with 19 bases between. The CDR3 is CASSYTGGVLEKLFF. The DNA of the CDR3 is TGTGCCAGCAGTTATACCGGAGGCGTCCTCGAAAAACTGTTTTTT.

About this clone itself: A junction boundary mismatches the germline segment, possibly from a read error. The chain has TRBV30 and TRBJ1-1; D not certain. This CDR3 has 11 residues. Germline CDR1 GTSNPN, CDR2 SVGIG (reference sequence). CDR3 nucleotide sequence: TGTGCCTGGAGTGGCCCTCCTGAAGCTTCCTTT. This gives the protein CAWSGPPEASF.

This chain joins TRBV30 and TRBJ1-2; possible D gene TRBD1, 5 bases. This CDR3 spans 15 amino acids. Germline lookup yields CDR1 GTSNPN and CDR2 SVGIG (reference sequence). With 4 bases removed from V and 2 bases from J, the gap between germline ends came to 17 bases. CDR3 bases: TGTGCCTGGACTCCACCGGAGGGACGGAACTATGGCTACACCTTC. Translating gives CAWTPPEGRNYGYTF.

The chain has TRBV6-1 and TRBJ1-5; D unresolved. The germline gives CDR1 MNHNS, CDR2 SASEGT. V was shortened by 5 bases and J by 5 bases, with 16 bases between the two germline ends. The CDR3 covers 15 residues. CDR3 coding DNA: TGTGCCAGCAGTTTCGACGAGGCCGCCCATCAGCCCCAGCATTTT. Its translation: CASSFDEAAHQPQHF.

The chain has TRBV6-4 and TRBJ2-2; TRBD1 aligns across 9 bases. This CDR3 has 18 amino acids. J gave up 2 bases and V 4 bases, and 11 bases lay outside the gene matches. The germline V gene has CDR1 MRHNA and CDR2 SNTAGT. As DNA, the CDR3 is TGTGCCAGCAGTGCAACGAGCGGGACAGGGTATAACACCGGGGAGCTGTTTTTT. It encodes CASSATSGTGYNTGELFF.

The chain links TRBV5-1 to TRBJ2-3; TRBD1 matches at 8 bases. V shed 0 bases, J shed 2 bases, and the junction held 5 bases outside the gene matches. The CDR3 has 16 amino acids. In germline, CDR1 is SGHRS, CDR2 YFSETQ. The chain's CDR3 is CASSLGQGASTDTQYF. The CDR3 DNA reads TGCGCCAGCAGCTTGGGCCAGGGGGCCTCCACAGATACGCAGTATTTT.